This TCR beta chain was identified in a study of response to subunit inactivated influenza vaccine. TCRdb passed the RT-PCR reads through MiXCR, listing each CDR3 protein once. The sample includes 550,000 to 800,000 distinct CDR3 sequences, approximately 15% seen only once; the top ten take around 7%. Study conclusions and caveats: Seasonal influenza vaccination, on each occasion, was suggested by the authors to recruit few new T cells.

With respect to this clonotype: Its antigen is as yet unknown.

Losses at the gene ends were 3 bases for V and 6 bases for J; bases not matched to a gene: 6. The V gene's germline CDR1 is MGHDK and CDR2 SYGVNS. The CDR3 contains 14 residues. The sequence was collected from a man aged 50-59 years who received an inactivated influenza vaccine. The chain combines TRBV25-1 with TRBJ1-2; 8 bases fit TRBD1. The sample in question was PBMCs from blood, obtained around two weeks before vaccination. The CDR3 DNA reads TGTGCCAGCAGTGACAGGGGGCTGTTGAATGGCTACACCTTC. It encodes CASSDRGLLNGYTF.